This TCR beta chain originates from a study of blood T cell repertoires in COVID-19. Study overall: Whether acute or convalescent, the COVID-19 samples came from the United States, Italy and Spain. In each case, the material was cDNA or gDNA derived from T cells, B-cell-depleted T cells, or PBMCs.

Authors' processing steps: Nucleated cell number was recorded as an estimate derived from reference gene primer amplification. Using immunoSEQ multiplex PCR, the repertoire was profiled, and TCRdb retains in-frame clones only, with some absent. V, J and clone size were drawn from that table, and D and trimming were deduced from the DNA. The sample records more than 90,000 clones, about 81% being singletons. This CDR3 comprises 15 residues. CDR1 is SGHRS, CDR2 YFSETQ, per germline. V was pared by 6 bases and J by 5 bases, with 20 bases between. This rearrangement joins TRBV5-1 to TRBJ1-1; weak D call: TRBD1 (5 bases). The sample comprised peripheral blood. The receptor was derived from a man between 65 and 85 years old with acute or convalescent COVID-19. The CDR3 protein is CASTPGPRAGTEAFF. In nucleotides, the CDR3 is TGCGCCAGCACCCCGGGACCCAGGGCGGGGACTGAAGCTTTCTTT.